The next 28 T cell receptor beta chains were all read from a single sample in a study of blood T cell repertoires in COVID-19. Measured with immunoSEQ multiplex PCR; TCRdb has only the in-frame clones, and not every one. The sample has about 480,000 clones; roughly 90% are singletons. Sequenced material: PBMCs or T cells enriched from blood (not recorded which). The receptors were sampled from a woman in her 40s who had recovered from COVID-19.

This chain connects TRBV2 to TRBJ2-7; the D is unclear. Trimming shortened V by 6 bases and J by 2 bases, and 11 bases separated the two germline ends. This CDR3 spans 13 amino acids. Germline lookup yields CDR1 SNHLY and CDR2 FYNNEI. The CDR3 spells CASRFTNPYEQYF. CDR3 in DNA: TGTGCCAGCAGGTTCACTAACCCCTACGAGCAGTACTTC. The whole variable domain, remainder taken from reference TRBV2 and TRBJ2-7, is EPEVTQTPSHQVTQMGQEVILRCVPISNHLYFYWYRQILGQKVEFLVSFYNNEISEKSEIFDDQFSVERPDGSNFTLKIRSTKLEDSAMYFCASRFTNPYEQYFGPGTRLTVT.

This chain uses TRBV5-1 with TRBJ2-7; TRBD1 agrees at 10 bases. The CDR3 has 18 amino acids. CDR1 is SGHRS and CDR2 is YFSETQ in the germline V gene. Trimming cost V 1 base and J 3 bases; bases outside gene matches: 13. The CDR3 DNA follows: TGCGCCAGCAGCTTGTTAGTTACCGGGACAGGGGTCTTCTACGAGCAGTACTTC. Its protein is CASSLLVTGTGVFYEQYF.

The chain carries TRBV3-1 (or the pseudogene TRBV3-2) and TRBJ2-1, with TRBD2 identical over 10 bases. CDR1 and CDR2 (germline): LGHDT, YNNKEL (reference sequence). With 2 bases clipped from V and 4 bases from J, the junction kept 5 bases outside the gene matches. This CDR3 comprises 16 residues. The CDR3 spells CASSQSSGGVYNEQFF. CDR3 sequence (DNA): TGTGCCAGCAGCCAATCAAGCGGGGGGGTATACAATGAGCAGTTCTTC.

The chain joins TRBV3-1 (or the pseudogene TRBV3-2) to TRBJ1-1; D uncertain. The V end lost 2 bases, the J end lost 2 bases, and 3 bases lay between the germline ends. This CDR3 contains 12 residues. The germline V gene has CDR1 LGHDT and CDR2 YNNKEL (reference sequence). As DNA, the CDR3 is TGTGCCAGCAGCCAACCTAACACTGAAGCTTTCTTT. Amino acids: CASSQPNTEAFF.

DNA for the CDR3: TGTGCCAGCTCACCTCCGGGACAGGGTTGGACCGGGGAGCTGTTTTTT. This codes for CASSPPGQGWTGELFF. The rearrangement uses TRBV18 and TRBJ2-2; 9 bases map to TRBD1. From germline, CDR1 is KGHSH and CDR2 LQKENI. Losses at the gene ends were 3 bases for V and 5 bases for J; bases not matched to a gene: 7. The CDR3 spans 16 residues.

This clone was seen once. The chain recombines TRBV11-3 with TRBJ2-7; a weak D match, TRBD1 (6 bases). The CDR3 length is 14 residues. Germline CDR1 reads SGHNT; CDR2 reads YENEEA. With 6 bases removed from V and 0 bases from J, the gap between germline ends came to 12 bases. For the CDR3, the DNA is TGTGCCAGCAGAGACAGGACCTACTCCTACGAGCAGTACTTC. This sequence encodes CASRDRTYSYEQYF.

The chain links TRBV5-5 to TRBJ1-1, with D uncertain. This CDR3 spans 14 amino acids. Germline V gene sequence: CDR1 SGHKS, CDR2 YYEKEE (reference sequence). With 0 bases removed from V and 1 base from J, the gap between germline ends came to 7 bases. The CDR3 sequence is CASSLDWANTEAFF. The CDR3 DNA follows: TGTGCCAGCAGCTTGGACTGGGCGAACACTGAAGCTTTCTTT.

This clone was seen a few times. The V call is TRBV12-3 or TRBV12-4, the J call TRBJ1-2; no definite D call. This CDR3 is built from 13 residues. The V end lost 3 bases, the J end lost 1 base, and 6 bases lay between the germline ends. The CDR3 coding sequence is TGTGCCAGCAGTTTGAGGGTTAACTATGGCTACACCTTC. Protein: CASSLRVNYGYTF.

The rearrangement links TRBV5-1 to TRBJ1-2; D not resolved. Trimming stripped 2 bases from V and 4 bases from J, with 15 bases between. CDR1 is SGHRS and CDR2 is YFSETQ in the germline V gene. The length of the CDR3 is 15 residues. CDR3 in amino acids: CASSFDKGGIYGYTF. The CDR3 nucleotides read TGCGCCAGCAGCTTCGACAAGGGCGGGATCTATGGCTACACCTTC.

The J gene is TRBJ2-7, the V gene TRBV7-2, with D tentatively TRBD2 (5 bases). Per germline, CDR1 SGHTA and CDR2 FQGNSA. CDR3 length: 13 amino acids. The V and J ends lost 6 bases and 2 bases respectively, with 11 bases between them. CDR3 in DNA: TGTGCCAGCAGTTTGAGGACTCCCTACGAGCAGTACTTC. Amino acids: CASSLRTPYEQYF.

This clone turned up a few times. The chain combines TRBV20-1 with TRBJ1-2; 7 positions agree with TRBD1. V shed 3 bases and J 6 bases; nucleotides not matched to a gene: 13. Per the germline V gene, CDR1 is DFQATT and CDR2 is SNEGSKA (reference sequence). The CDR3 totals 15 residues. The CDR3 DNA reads TGCAGTGCTAGTTTCGGGTCAGGGGGTGTTGATGGCTACACCTTC. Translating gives CSASFGSGGVDGYTF.

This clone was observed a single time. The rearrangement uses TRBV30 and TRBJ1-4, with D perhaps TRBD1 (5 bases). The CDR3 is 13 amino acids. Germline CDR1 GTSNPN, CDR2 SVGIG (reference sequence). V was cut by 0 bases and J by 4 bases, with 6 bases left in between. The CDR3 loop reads CAWSVGVNEKLFF. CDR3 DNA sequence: TGTGCCTGGAGTGTAGGGGTTAATGAAAAACTGTTTTTT.

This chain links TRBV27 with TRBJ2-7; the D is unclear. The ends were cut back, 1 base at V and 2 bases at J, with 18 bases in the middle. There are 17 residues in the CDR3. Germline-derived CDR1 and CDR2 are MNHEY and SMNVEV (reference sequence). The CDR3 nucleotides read TGTGCCAGCAGTTTATACCCCCCCACAATGAATCCCTACGAGCAGTACTTC. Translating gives CASSLYPPTMNPYEQYF.

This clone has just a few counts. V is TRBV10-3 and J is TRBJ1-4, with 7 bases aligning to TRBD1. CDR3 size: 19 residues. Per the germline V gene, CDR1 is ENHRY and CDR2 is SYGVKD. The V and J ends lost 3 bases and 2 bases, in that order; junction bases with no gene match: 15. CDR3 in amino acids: CAISEGRGRGYRTNEKLFF. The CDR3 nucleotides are TGTGCCATCAGTGAAGGCCGGGGCAGGGGGTACCGGACTAATGAAAAACTGTTTTTT.

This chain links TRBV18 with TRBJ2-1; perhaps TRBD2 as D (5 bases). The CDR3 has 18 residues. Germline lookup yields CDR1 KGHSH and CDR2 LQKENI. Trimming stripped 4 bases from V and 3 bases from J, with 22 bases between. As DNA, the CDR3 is TGTGCCAGCTCACAAGTAGAGGTAGAAGCGGAAATCTACAATGAGCAGTTCTTC. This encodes CASSQVEVEAEIYNEQFF.

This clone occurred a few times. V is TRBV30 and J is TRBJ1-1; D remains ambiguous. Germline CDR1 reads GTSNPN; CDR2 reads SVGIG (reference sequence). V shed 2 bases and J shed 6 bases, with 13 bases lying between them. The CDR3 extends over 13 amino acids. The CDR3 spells CAWSPAGLSEAFF. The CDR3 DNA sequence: TGTGCCTGGAGTCCCGCAGGCCTATCTGAAGCTTTCTTT.

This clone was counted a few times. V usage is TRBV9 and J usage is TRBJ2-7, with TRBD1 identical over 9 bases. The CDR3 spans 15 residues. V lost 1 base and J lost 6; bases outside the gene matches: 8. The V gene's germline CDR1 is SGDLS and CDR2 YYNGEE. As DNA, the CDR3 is TGTGCCAGCAGCGTATCGACAGGGGGGTCAGGCGAGCAGTACTTC. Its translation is CASSVSTGGSGEQYF.

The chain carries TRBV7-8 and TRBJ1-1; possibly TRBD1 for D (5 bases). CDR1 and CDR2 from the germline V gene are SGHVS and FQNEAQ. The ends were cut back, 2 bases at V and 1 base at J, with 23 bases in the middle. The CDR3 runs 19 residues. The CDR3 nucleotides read TGTGCCAGCAGCTTATTGAGAGGGGCCGGGAGAGCTTGGAACACTGAAGCTTTCTTT. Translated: CASSLLRGAGRAWNTEAFF. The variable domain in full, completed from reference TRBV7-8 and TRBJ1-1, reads GAGVSQSPRYKVAKRGQDVALRCDPISGHVSLFWYQQALGQGPEFLTYFQNEAQLDKSGLPSDRFFAERPEGSVSTLKIQRTQQEDSAVYLCASSLLRGAGRAWNTEAFFGQGTRLTVV.

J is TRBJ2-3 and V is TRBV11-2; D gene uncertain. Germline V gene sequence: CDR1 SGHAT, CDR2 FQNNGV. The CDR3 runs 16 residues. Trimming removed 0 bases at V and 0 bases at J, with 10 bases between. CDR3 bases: TGTGCCAGCAGCTTAGATTCCCCCCTTAGCACAGATACGCAGTATTTT. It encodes CASSLDSPLSTDTQYF.

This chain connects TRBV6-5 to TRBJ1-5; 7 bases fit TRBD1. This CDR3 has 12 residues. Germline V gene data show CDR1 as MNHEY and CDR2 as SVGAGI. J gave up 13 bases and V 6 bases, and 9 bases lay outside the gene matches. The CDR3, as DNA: TGTGCCAGCAGGTCTCGGACAGGCGGTCAGCATTTT. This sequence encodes CASRSRTGGQHF.

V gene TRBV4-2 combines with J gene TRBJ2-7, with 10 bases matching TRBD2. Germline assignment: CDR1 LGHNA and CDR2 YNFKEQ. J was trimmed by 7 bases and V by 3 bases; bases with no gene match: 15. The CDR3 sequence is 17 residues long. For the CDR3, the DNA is TGTGCCAGCAGCCAGGCATATTCCGGGACTAGCGAGTCTGAGCAGTACTTC. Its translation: CASSQAYSGTSESEQYF.

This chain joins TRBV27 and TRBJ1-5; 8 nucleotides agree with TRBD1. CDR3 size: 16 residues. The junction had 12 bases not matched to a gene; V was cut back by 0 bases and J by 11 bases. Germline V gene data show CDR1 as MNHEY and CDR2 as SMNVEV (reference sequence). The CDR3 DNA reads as TGTGCCAGCAGTTTATCCTACGGGACAGGCCGTGGGTCCCAGCATTTT. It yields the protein CASSLSYGTGRGSQHF.

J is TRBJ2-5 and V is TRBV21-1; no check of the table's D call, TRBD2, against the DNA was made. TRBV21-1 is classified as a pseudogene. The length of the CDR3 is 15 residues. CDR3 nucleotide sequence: TGTGCCAGCAGCAAAAGTAGCGTAGGTGAGGAGACCCAGTACTTC. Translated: CASSKSSVGEETQYF.

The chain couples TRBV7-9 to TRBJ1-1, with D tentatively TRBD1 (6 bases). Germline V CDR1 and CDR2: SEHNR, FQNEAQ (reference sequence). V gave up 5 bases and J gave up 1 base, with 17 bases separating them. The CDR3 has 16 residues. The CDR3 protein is CASSPHRDPSNTEAFF. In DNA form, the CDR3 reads TGTGCCAGCAGCCCCCACAGGGACCCGTCGAACACTGAAGCTTTCTTT. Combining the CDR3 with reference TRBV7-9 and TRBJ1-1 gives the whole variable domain DTGVSQNPRHKITKRGQNVTFRCDPISEHNRLYWYRQTLGQGPEFLTYFQNEAQLEKSRLLSDRFSAERPKGSFSTLEIQRTEQGDSAMYLCASSPHRDPSNTEAFFGQGTRLTVV.

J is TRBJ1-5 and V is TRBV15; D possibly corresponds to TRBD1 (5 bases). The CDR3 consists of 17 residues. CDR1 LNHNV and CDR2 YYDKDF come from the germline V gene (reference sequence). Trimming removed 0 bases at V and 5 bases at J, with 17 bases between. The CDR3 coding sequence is TGTGCCACCAGCAGAGATGTCTTAACAGGCCGACATCAGCCCCAGCATTTT. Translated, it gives CATSRDVLTGRHQPQHF.

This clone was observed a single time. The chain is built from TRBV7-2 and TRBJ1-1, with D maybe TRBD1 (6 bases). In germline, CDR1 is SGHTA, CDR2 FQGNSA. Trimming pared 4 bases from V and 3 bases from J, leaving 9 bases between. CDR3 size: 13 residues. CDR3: CASSSNRDTEAFF. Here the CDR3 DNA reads TGTGCCAGCAGCTCCAACAGGGACACTGAAGCTTTCTTT.

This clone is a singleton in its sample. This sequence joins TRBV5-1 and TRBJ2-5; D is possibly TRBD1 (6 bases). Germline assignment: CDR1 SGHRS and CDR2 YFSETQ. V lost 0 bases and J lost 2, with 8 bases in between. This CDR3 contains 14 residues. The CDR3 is CASSLGTVQETQYF. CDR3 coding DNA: TGCGCCAGCAGCTTGGGGACAGTGCAAGAGACCCAGTACTTC.

This CDR3 reads CASSYSDRGGYTF. In DNA form, the CDR3 reads TGTGCCAGCAGTTACTCCGACAGGGGCGGCTACACCTTC. The chain employs TRBV6-2 or TRBV6-3 and TRBJ1-2; 8 nucleotides align to TRBD1. V lost 0 bases, J lost 8 bases, and 2 bases stayed unmatched. The CDR3 has 13 amino acids. CDR1 is MNHEY, CDR2 SVGEGT, per germline.